Included here is one T cell receptor beta chain sequence, with context. This study enrolled people aged roughly 18 to 100 from about 26 US geographic areas. Participant reports of clinical history set cohort assignment. The CDR3 is 18 amino acids. The ends lost 4 bases at V and 0 bases at J; junction bases unmatched: 7. Germline assignment: CDR1 SGHNT and CDR2 YYREEE (reference sequence). The assay was immunoSEQ multiplex PCR, and TCRdb's table has in-frame clones only and misses some. The repertoire holds about 330,000 clones, with roughly 87% as singletons. This sample stems from a study of blood T cell repertoires in COVID-19. Study details: Researchers got acute and convalescent COVID-19 samples from the United States, Italy and Spain.

This receptor was obtained from a woman in her twenties or thirties who had recovered from COVID-19. The sequenced material came from PBMCs or T cells enriched from blood (not recorded which). The chain joins TRBV5-4 to TRBJ2-3, with 14 bases fitting TRBD2. The CDR3 reads CASSVGLAGGPSTDTQYF. DNA of the CDR3: TGTGCCAGCAGCGTCGGACTAGCGGGGGGACCTAGCACAGATACGCAGTATTTT.